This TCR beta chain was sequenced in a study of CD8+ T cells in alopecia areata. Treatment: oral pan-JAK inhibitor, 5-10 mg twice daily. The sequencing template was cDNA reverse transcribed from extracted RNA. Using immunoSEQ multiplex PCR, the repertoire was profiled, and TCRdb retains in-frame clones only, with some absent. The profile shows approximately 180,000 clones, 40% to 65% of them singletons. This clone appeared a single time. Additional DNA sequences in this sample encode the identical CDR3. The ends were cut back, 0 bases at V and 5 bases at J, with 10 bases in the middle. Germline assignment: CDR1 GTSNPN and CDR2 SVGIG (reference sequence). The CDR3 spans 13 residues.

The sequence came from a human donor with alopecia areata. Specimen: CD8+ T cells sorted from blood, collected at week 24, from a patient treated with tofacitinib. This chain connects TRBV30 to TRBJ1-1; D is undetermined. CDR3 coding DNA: TGTGCCTGGAGTGTTGGGCGTACGACTGAAGCTTTCTTT. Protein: CAWSVGRTTEAFF.